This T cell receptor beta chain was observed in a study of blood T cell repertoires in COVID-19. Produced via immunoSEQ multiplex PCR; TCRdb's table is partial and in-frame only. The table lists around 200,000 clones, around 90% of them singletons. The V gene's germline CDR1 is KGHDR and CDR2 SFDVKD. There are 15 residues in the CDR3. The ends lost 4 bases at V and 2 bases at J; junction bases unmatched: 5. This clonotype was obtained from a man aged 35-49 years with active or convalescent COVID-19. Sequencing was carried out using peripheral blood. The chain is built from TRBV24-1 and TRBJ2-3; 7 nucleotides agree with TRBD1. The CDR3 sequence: CATSDIGTATDTQYF. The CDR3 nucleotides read TGTGCCACCAGTGACATCGGGACAGCCACAGATACGCAGTATTTT.